This record looks at one TCR beta chain sequence and its context. The germline gives CDR1 SGHAT, CDR2 FQNNGV. The CDR3 spans 14 residues. V trimming: 4 bases; J trimming: 7 bases; junction bases outside the gene matches: 6. This sample is drawn from a study of cytomegalovirus exposure and HLA in healthy donors. In the PCR, 60 Vbeta and 13 Jbeta primers were used. Profiling relied on immunoSEQ multiplex PCR, and the TCRdb table lists in-frame clones only, not all of them. The sample has some 110,000 clones; the top ten hold roughly 6.6%. The receptor was derived from a man in his forties in good health and CMV-seropositive. The sample was PBMCs. The genes are TRBV11-2 and TRBJ2-3; the match to TRBD2 covers 9 bases. CDR3 nucleotide sequence: TGTGCCAGCAGCTCCCCGCGGGGGGGGAATACGCAGTATTTT. Residues: CASSSPRGGNTQYF.